The rows below give T cell receptor beta chains drawn from one sample of a study of T cell responses to AZD1222 COVID-19 vaccine. Sequencing used immunoSEQ multiplex PCR; TCRdb keeps in-frame clones, though not all of them. The sample contains about 150,000 clones, approximately 93% of which appear only once. This specimen was peripheral blood, taken on day 0 of AZD1222 vaccination. All receptors derive from an adult in good health. Each CDR3 is given without its conserved first and last residue. Not every row has a clone size; where given, it reads once, few, many or a size class.

V gene	clone size	CDR3 protein
TRBV15	.	ATSRAMAVNQPQH
TRBV3-1/TRBV3-2	.	ASSQDRGREQY
TRBV11-2	.	ASSLEGGEKLF
TRBV5-5	.	ASSFSGTPTYYNEQF
TRBV11-2	.	ASSLARQGYGYT
TRBV20-1	.	SGGRSGGYT
TRBV18	.	ASSPSRATKGQPQH
TRBV5-4	.	ASSLLLGQETETQY
TRBV19	.	ASSIGTALSNQPQH
TRBV19	.	ASTVTGSNQPQH
TRBV25-1	.	ASRAPGETQY
TRBV5-5	.	ASRARGLSSYNEQF
TRBV7-3	once	ASSLTGSTEAF
TRBV24-1	.	ATSDGSRETEKLF
TRBV5-1	.	ASSLVGLWETQY
TRBV7-9	.	ASSFTGTSDNEQF
TRBV7-9	.	ASSLPSGSQYEQY
TRBV7-8	.	ASSAGGEAGSPLH
TRBV9	.	ASSPDSLNTEAF
TRBV24-1	.	ATSDRGGAYNEQF
TRBV9	.	ASSALAGTDEQY
TRBV27	.	ASSLTSGSGNTIY
TRBV9	.	ASSSRLAEPNEQF
TRBV6-1	.	ASSEVGTGPGELF
TRBV5-1	.	ASSLVGSGGGETQY
TRBV11-2	.	ASSLILTGELF
TRBV11-2	few	ASSLAFSASGEAF
TRBV3-1/TRBV3-2	.	ASSRDLNTGELF
TRBV7-8	.	ASSLTTGNQPQH
TRBV5-1	once	ASSAGTGISSPLH
TRBV9	.	ASSVQGISYGYT
TRBV27	few	ASRLAGFNEQY
TRBV5-1	.	ASSLDDTHGYT
TRBV25-1	.	ASSKSYEQY
TRBV19	.	ASHRANYGYT
TRBV3-1/TRBV3-2	.	ASRARGTGELF
TRBV5-4	once	ASSFRKSSTDTQY
TRBV5-1	.	ASSPLGLNTEAF
TRBV3-1/TRBV3-2	.	ASSQGVALTYEQY